These 13 T cell receptor beta chains share one sample of origin, sequenced in a study of blood T cell repertoires in COVID-19. TCRdb's table, derived via immunoSEQ multiplex PCR, lists solely in-frame clones and lacks some. The table lists some 140,000 clones, just under 85% of them singletons, with 29% in the top ten. The sample was peripheral blood. The receptors derive from a woman aged 60-75 years with acute or convalescent COVID-19.

The J gene is TRBJ1-2, the V gene TRBV27; TRBD1 is a possible D gene (5 bases). This CDR3 region has 14 residues. From germline, CDR1 is MNHEY and CDR2 SMNVEV (reference sequence). The V and J ends lost 4 bases and 5 bases respectively, with 14 bases between them. The CDR3, as DNA: TGTGCCAGCAGTTCGTCCTTTTCAGGGTATGGCTACACCTTC. Its translation is CASSSSFSGYGYTF.

A single count supports this clone. The V and J genes are TRBV3-1 (or the pseudogene TRBV3-2) and TRBJ2-5; 10 bases line up with TRBD2. With V trimmed by 6 bases and J by 2 bases, 9 bases remained unmatched. Germline V gives CDR1 LGHDT, CDR2 YNNKEL (reference sequence). The CDR3 contains 16 residues. Written as DNA, the CDR3 is TGTGCCAGCAGGCGGACTAGCGGAGGGCTGCAAGAGACCCAGTACTTC. Residues: CASRRTSGGLQETQYF.

The gene calls are TRBV5-6 and TRBJ1-5; 7 bases line up with TRBD1. CDR3 length: 15 residues. V dropped 4 bases and J dropped 3; count of bases not matched to a gene: 7. Germline-derived CDR1 and CDR2 are SGHDT and YYEEEE. The CDR3 sequence is CASSVRTGDNQPQHF. The CDR3 coding sequence is TGTGCCAGCAGCGTACGGACAGGAGACAATCAGCCCCAGCATTTT.

V and J are TRBV28 and TRBJ1-2, with a tentative D call TRBD1 (6 bases). CDR3 length equals 18 residues. The V and J ends lost 2 bases and 2 bases respectively, with 21 bases between them. Germline V gene lookup returns CDR1 MDHEN and CDR2 SYDVKM. This CDR3 reads CASSLPQQGRVRNYGYTF. CDR3 nucleotide sequence: TGTGCCAGCAGTTTACCCCAACAGGGAAGGGTGAGGAACTATGGCTACACCTTC.

The CDR3, as DNA: TGTGCCAGCCGCCCTGACAGGGCTGGGGAGCTGTTTTTT. It specifies CASRPDRAGELFF. V usage is TRBV2 and J usage is TRBJ2-2, with 7 bases identical to TRBD1. After removal of 8 bases from V and 8 bases from J, the junction contained 8 bases not matched to a gene. CDR3 length equals 13 residues. Germline V gives CDR1 SNHLY, CDR2 FYNNEI.

The chain uses TRBV12-3 or TRBV12-4 and TRBJ1-1, with D maybe TRBD1 (6 bases). The length of the CDR3 is 12 residues. The V end was cut by 5 bases, the J end by 7 bases, with 11 bases between. The CDR3 DNA reads as TGTGCCAGCAGTCTTCGGACAGTTGAAGCTTTCTTT. It is translated as CASSLRTVEAFF.

This chain uses TRBV6-5 with TRBJ1-2; no clear D. With 4 bases removed from V and 2 bases from J, the gap between germline ends came to 8 bases. The CDR3 is made up of 13 amino acids. Germline V gene sequence: CDR1 MNHEY, CDR2 SVGAGI. The CDR3 loop reads CASSFRQNYGYTF. The CDR3 bases are TGTGCCAGCAGTTTCAGGCAGAACTATGGCTACACCTTC.

V and J are TRBV4-2 and TRBJ2-7; perhaps TRBD2 as D (6 bases). Trimming pared 4 bases from V and 0 bases from J, leaving 13 bases between. Germline CDR1 LGHNA, CDR2 YNFKEQ. The CDR3 is 15 residues long. The CDR3 protein is CASSLQVGGSYEQYF. The CDR3 DNA reads as TGTGCCAGCAGCCTACAGGTCGGGGGCTCCTACGAGCAGTACTTC.

CDR3 sequence reads: CASRTSQGGAGEAFF. In DNA form, the CDR3 reads TGTGCCAGCAGGACAAGCCAAGGGGGCGCGGGTGAAGCTTTCTTT. The V and J genes are TRBV6-5 and TRBJ1-1, with 7 bases lining up with TRBD1. CDR1 MNHEY and CDR2 SVGAGI come from the germline V gene. The junction had 14 bases not matched to a gene; V was cut back by 6 bases and J by 7 bases. The CDR3 spans 15 residues.

The chain has TRBV3-1 (or the pseudogene TRBV3-2) and TRBJ1-1; D remains unclear. The CDR3 extends over 19 amino acids. Deletions cut 9 bases from V and 0 bases from J, with 29 bases between. Germline V gene sequence: CDR1 LGHDT, CDR2 YNNKEL (reference sequence). The CDR3 region is CASSARVVTRLGMNTEAFF. The DNA of the CDR3 is TGTGCCAGTAGCGCCCGGGTCGTTACGCGTTTAGGCATGAACACTGAAGCTTTCTTT.

The chain joins TRBV11-2 to TRBJ1-1, with no clear D. Germline V gene lookup returns CDR1 SGHAT and CDR2 FQNNGV. The CDR3 consists of 15 residues. V was clipped by 6 bases and J by 4 bases, with 18 bases between them. CDR3 coding DNA: TGTGCCAGCAGGGTCCGGGATTTTCCCGGCACTGAAGCTTTCTTT. This encodes CASRVRDFPGTEAFF. Together with reference TRBV11-2 and TRBJ1-1, the CDR3 gives the full variable domain: EAGVAQSPRYKIIEKRQSVAFWCNPISGHATLYWYQQILGQGPKLLIQFQNNGVVDDSQLPKDRFSAERLKGVDSTLKIQPAKLEDSAVYLCASRVRDFPGTEAFFGQGTRLTVV.

This rearrangement joins TRBV6-1 to TRBJ1-2; D is unclear. Germline CDR1 is MNHNS and CDR2 is SASEGT. Trimming removed 1 base from V and 5 bases from J, with 11 bases in between. The CDR3 is made up of 14 amino acids. The CDR3 region is CASSEDNSLYGYTF. In DNA, the CDR3 is TGTGCCAGCAGTGAAGACAACAGCCTTTATGGCTACACCTTC.

The chain has TRBV5-1 and TRBJ2-3, with 10 positions matching TRBD2. Looked up from germline, CDR1 is SGHRS and CDR2 is YFSETQ. The length of the CDR3 is 16 residues. V shed 0 bases and J 5 bases; nucleotides not matched to a gene: 6. The CDR3 DNA follows: TGCGCCAGCAGCTTGGGATCTAGCGGGGGCCGAGATACGCAGTATTTT. As protein: CASSLGSSGGRDTQYF. The full variable domain, its missing parts supplied by reference TRBV5-1 and TRBJ2-3, is KAGVTQTPRYLIKTRGQQVTLSCSPISGHRSVSWYQQTPGQGLQFLFEYFSETQRNKGNFPGRFSGRQFSNSRSEMNVSTLELGDSALYLCASSLGSSGGRDTQYFGPGTRLTVL.